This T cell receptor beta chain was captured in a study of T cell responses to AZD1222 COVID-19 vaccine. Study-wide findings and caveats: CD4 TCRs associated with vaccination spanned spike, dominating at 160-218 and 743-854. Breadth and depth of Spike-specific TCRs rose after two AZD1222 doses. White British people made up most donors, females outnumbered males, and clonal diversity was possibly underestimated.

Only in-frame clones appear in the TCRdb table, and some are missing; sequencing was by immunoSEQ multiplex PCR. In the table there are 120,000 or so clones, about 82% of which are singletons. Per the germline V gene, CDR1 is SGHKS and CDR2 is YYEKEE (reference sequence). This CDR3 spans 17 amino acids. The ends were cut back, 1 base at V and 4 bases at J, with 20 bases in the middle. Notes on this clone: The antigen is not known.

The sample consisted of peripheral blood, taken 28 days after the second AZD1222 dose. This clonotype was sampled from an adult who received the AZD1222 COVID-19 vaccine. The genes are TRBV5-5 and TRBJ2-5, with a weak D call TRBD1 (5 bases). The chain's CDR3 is CASSLSKGMVSTETQYF. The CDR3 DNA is TGTGCCAGCAGCTTGAGTAAGGGGATGGTATCGACAGAGACCCAGTACTTC.